These 18 T cell receptor beta chains originate from one sample sequenced in a study of blood T cells in healthy people across ages. Alongside a J-beta primer mix, a sample-barcoded 5' primer served in a second PCR lasting about 7 to 11 cycles. TCRdb re-analysed the 5' RACE reads in MiXCR, keeping a single row per CDR3 protein. Of about 1.8 million distinct CDR3 sequences in the sample, around half are singletons; the top ten hold roughly 2%. Sequencing input: blood. The receptors originated from a woman aged 40 to 50 in good health.

This chain joins TRBV9 and TRBJ2-1; 13 nucleotides align to TRBD2. CDR1 and CDR2 from the germline V gene are SGDLS and YYNGEE. With V trimmed by 4 bases and J by 0 bases, 10 bases remained unmatched. This CDR3 has 19 amino acids. This CDR3 is CASSPRSGLAGRSYNEQFF. In nucleotides, the CDR3 is TGTGCCAGCAGCCCACGTTCGGGACTAGCGGGGCGCTCCTACAATGAGCAGTTCTTC.

This clonotype appeared once. This chain joins TRBV5-1 and TRBJ2-3; 9 positions match TRBD2. The length of the CDR3 is 15 residues. Trimming cost V 6 bases and J 2 bases; bases outside gene matches: 7. Germline V lookup: CDR1 SGHRS, CDR2 YFSETQ. The CDR3 DNA follows: TGCGCCAGCAACGCAGCGGGGGGAAACACAGATACGCAGTATTTT. It is translated as CASNAAGGNTDTQYF.

The V call is TRBV5-6, the J call TRBJ2-3; tentative D call: TRBD1 (5 bases). Germline V gene data show CDR1 as SGHDT and CDR2 as YYEEEE. The CDR3 loop spans 14 amino acids. V was shortened by 2 bases and J by 6 bases, with 13 bases between the two germline ends. In nucleotides, the CDR3 is TGTGCCAGCAGCTTTCCACAGCCAGGGGATACGCAGTATTTT. Translation: CASSFPQPGDTQYF.

This chain links TRBV6-2 or TRBV6-3 with TRBJ1-2; TRBD1 agrees at 7 bases. Germline CDR1 is MNHEY and CDR2 is SVGEGT. J gave up 4 bases and V 4 bases, and 12 bases lay outside the gene matches. The CDR3 consists of 16 residues. The CDR3, as DNA: TGTGCCAGCAGTTCCCCTAGGACAGGACTGAGCTATGGCTACACCTTC. Translating gives CASSSPRTGLSYGYTF.

This chain joins TRBV2 and TRBJ2-1, with no clear D. CDR3 length: 13 amino acids. The ends were cut back, 1 base at V and 6 bases at J, with 7 bases in the middle. Germline loops: CDR1 SNHLY, CDR2 FYNNEI. The CDR3 spells CASSEGLGNEQFF. DNA for the CDR3: TGTGCCAGCAGTGAAGGGTTGGGCAATGAGCAGTTCTTC.

This clonotype has more than one count but fewer than ten. This chain uses TRBV4-3 with TRBJ2-3; 9 bases line up with TRBD2. CDR3 length equals 16 residues. The ends lost 0 bases at V and 5 bases at J; junction bases unmatched: 6. The germline CDR1 and CDR2 sequences are LGHNA and YSLEER. The CDR3 sequence is CASSQEEAGGRDTQYF. DNA of the CDR3: TGCGCCAGCAGCCAAGAAGAAGCGGGGGGCAGAGATACGCAGTATTTT.

This clonotype was recorded only once. An end of the junction does not agree with germline; a read error may underlie this. The genes are TRBV11-2 and TRBJ2-1; a weak D match, TRBD1 (6 bases). Germline CDR1 is SGHAT and CDR2 is FQNNGV. The CDR3 runs 16 residues. The CDR3 loop is CASRAYRAKSYNEQFF. CDR3 bases: TGTGCCAGCAGGGCCTACAGGGCAAAATCCTACAATGAGCAGTTCTTT.

J is TRBJ1-2 and V is TRBV11-2, with TRBD1 identical over 10 bases. The CDR3 covers 16 residues. The junction had 8 bases not matched to a gene; V was cut back by 4 bases and J by 3 bases. Germline values: CDR1 SGHAT, CDR2 FQNNGV. The CDR3 is CASSSLRQGAYYGYTF. CDR3 sequence (DNA): TGTGCCAGCAGCTCCCTTCGACAGGGGGCCTACTATGGCTACACCTTC. The full variable domain, its missing parts supplied by reference TRBV11-2 and TRBJ1-2, is EAGVAQSPRYKIIEKRQSVAFWCNPISGHATLYWYQQILGQGPKLLIQFQNNGVVDDSQLPKDRFSAERLKGVDSTLKIQPAKLEDSAVYLCASSSLRQGAYYGYTFGSGTRLTVV.

This clonotype was seen a few times. The chain is built from TRBV11-2 and TRBJ2-7, with D uncertain. The CDR3 sequence is 14 residues long. Trimming removed 8 bases at V and 0 bases at J, with 14 bases between. Per the germline V gene, CDR1 is SGHAT and CDR2 is FQNNGV. The CDR3 coding sequence is TGTGCCAGCGGACGAGGCAAGAGCTCCTACGAGCAGTACTTC. Amino acids: CASGRGKSSYEQYF.

The chain uses TRBV12-5 and TRBJ2-3; 7 bases match TRBD1. CDR1 LGHNT and CDR2 FRNRAP come from the germline V gene. CDR3 size: 16 residues. J lost 0 bases, V lost 1 base, and 4 bases had no gene match. The CDR3 DNA follows: TGTGCTAGTGGTTTGGGCAGACAGGGAAGCACAGATACGCAGTATTTT. It is translated as CASGLGRQGSTDTQYF.

The CDR3 coding sequence is TGTGCCAGCGGACGCGGGGTGTCGCCGGGGAATGAGCAGTTCTTC. It encodes CASGRGVSPGNEQFF. The chain couples TRBV6-1 to TRBJ2-1; D is perhaps TRBD2 (6 bases). The CDR3 runs to 15 residues. Trimming stripped 8 bases from V and 7 bases from J, with 21 bases between. Germline assignment: CDR1 MNHNS and CDR2 SASEGT.

The chain has TRBV12-3 or TRBV12-4 and TRBJ2-7, with TRBD1 identical over 7 bases. V lost 6 bases to trimming and J lost 4 bases; unmatched junction nucleotides: 12. This CDR3 has 15 residues. CDR3 sequence reads: CASSQNDRDFYEQYF. The DNA for the CDR3 is TGTGCCAGCAGCCAAAACGACAGGGATTTTTACGAGCAGTACTTC.

The rearrangement uses TRBV3-1 and TRBJ1-2, with 8 bases identical to TRBD1. The V segment lost 4 bases and the J segment 7 bases; nucleotides outside the gene matches: 14. CDR3 size: 16 residues. The germline gives CDR1 LGHDT, CDR2 YNNKEL (reference sequence). For the CDR3, the DNA is TGTGCCAGCAGCCGCGAGCGGCGGCAGGGGGCGTCTGGCTACACCTTC. Translation gives CASSRERRQGASGYTF. The whole variable domain, remainder taken from reference TRBV3-1 and TRBJ1-2, is DTAVSQTPKYLVTQMGNDKSIKCEQNLGHDTMYWYKQDSKKFLKIMFSYNNKELIINETVPNRFSPKSPDKAHLNLHINSLELGDSAVYFCASSRERRQGASGYTFGSGTRLTVV.

In this sample, this clonotype turned up once. The genes are TRBV20-1 and TRBJ2-1; D might be TRBD2 (6 bases). The V and J ends lost 0 bases and 5 bases respectively, with 20 bases between them. The germline CDR1 and CDR2 sequences are DFQATT and SNEGSKA (reference sequence). This CDR3 is built from 17 residues. This CDR3 reads CSARDPLRGIRDNEQFF. The DNA for the CDR3 is TGCAGTGCTAGAGATCCGCTTCGGGGGATCCGGGACAATGAGCAGTTCTTC.

This chain links TRBV20-1 with TRBJ1-5; 8 positions match TRBD1. The CDR3 has 16 residues. The germline V gene encodes CDR1 DFQATT and CDR2 SNEGSKA (reference sequence). Trimming took 6 bases from V and 1 from J; bases not matched to a gene: 11. This chain's CDR3 is CSASPGQGVSNQPQHF. CDR3 DNA: TGCAGTGCCAGCCCTGGACAGGGAGTGAGCAATCAGCCCCAGCATTTT.

This clonotype was picked up a small number of times. The chain joins TRBV6-5 to TRBJ2-7; D remains unclear. CDR3 size: 13 residues. The germline V gene encodes CDR1 MNHEY and CDR2 SVGAGI. V lost 0 bases, J lost 5 bases, and 8 bases lay in between. The CDR3 region is CASSYSYNDEQYF. The DNA of the CDR3 is TGTGCCAGCAGTTACTCGTATAATGACGAGCAGTACTTC.

The V gene is TRBV7-2, the J gene TRBJ2-1, with TRBD2 matching over 7 bases. Germline V lookup: CDR1 SGHTA, CDR2 FQGNSA. J gave up 9 bases and V 4 bases, and 9 bases lay outside the gene matches. The CDR3 has 14 residues. CDR3 residues: CASSYTPGGSEQFF. The DNA for the CDR3 is TGTGCCAGCAGCTATACTCCGGGGGGTAGTGAGCAGTTCTTC.

V gene TRBV15 combines with J gene TRBJ2-7, with 7 nucleotides matching TRBD1. This CDR3 comprises 14 residues. The V gene's germline CDR1 is LNHNV and CDR2 YYDKDF (reference sequence). The ends lost 5 bases at V and 2 bases at J; junction bases unmatched: 6. CDR3 amino acids: CATSLTGVTYEQYF. CDR3 sequence (DNA): TGTGCCACCAGCTTAACAGGGGTCACCTACGAGCAGTACTTC.